The 27 T cell receptor beta chains in this list originate from one sample, sequenced in a study of vaccination effects on CD4 cells after COVID-19. These TCRs' antigens remain unknown. Repertoires were generated with immunoSEQ multiplex PCR, while TCRdb's copy carries only in-frame clones and drops some. This table has about 30,000 clones, 80% appearing once. Antigen-specific CD4+ T cell clonotypes were called by their expansion after viral peptide-pool culture in ViraFEST. CD4+ T cells were isolated after 10 days of culture. Participants were vaccinated with two doses of either the BNT162b2 or mRNA-1273 vaccine. The sequencing used CD4+ T cells from PBMCs cultured with SARS-CoV-2 spike peptides, collected after COVID-19 vaccination. Receptors were obtained from a human donor who received a COVID-19 vaccine. Some clones in this sample may be carry-over from other donors' samples.

Judged by abundance, this clone is medium-sized (0.01 to 0.1%). The genes are TRBV7-2 and TRBJ2-1, with 10 bases that match TRBD2. Germline-derived CDR1 and CDR2 are SGHTA and FQGNSA. V shed 7 bases and J 10 bases; nucleotides not matched to a gene: 7. This CDR3 is 13 amino acids long. The CDR3 DNA sequence: TGTGCCAGCACCATAGCGGGGGGTGGGGAGCAGTTCTTC. It specifies CASTIAGGGEQFF.

The chain links TRBV6-6 to TRBJ2-7; TRBD1 aligns across 7 bases. In germline, CDR1 is MNHNY, CDR2 SVGAGI (reference sequence). CDR3 length: 14 residues. The junction had 5 bases not matched to a gene; V was cut back by 6 bases and J by 0 bases. CDR3 loop: CASRPTGSSYEQYV. The CDR3 nucleotides read TGTGCCAGCAGGCCGACAGGGAGCTCCTACGAGCAGTACGTC.

The chain combines TRBV19 with TRBJ2-2; TRBD2 aligns across 7 bases. Trimming took 3 bases from V and 6 from J; bases not matched to a gene: 10. This CDR3 spans 16 amino acids. Germline V CDR1 and CDR2: LNHDA, SQIVND (reference sequence). The chain's CDR3 is CASSIGGGTLAGELFF. In DNA, the CDR3 is TGTGCCAGTAGTATTGGGGGGGGTACCCTTGCCGGGGAGCTGTTTTTT. The variable domain in full, completed from reference TRBV19 and TRBJ2-2, reads DGGITQSPKYLFRKEGQNVTLSCEQNLNHDAMYWYRQDPGQGLRLIYYSQIVNDFQKGDIAEGYSVSREKKESFPLTVTSAQKNPTAFYLCASSIGGGTLAGELFFGEGSRLTVL.

The chain combines TRBV19 with TRBJ2-5, with 9 bases lining up with TRBD2. V lost 5 bases, J lost 4 bases, and 20 bases stayed unmatched. This CDR3 contains 19 residues. Germline CDR1 and CDR2: LNHDA and SQIVND (reference sequence). The CDR3 nucleotides are TGTGCCAGTAGTCCCATCGTCGGCGGGGGGCGGGAGGGTCGAGAGACCCAGTACTTC. Protein sequence: CASSPIVGGGREGRETQYF.

This clone was detected only a few times. This specimen includes other DNA sequences encoding the same CDR3. V and J are TRBV5-1 and TRBJ2-3; TRBD2 aligns across 12 bases. The CDR3 runs 16 residues. J lost 0 bases, V lost 2 bases, and 1 base had no gene match. The V gene's germline CDR1 is SGHRS and CDR2 YFSETQ. CDR3 nucleotide sequence: TGCGCCAGCAGCTTTACTAGCGGGGGGAGCACAGATACGCAGTATTTT. It specifies CASSFTSGGSTDTQYF.

This rearrangement joins TRBV3-1 (or the pseudogene TRBV3-2) to TRBJ1-6, with D possibly being TRBD1 (5 bases). CDR1 and CDR2 from the germline V gene are LGHDT and YNNKEL (reference sequence). The V and J ends lost 1 base and 2 bases respectively, with 18 bases between them. The CDR3 loop spans 19 amino acids. The CDR3 nucleotides are TGTGCCAGCAGCCAAGGCGCCGGGGCGACCTTCCCCTATAATTCACCCCTCCACTTT. Residues: CASSQGAGATFPYNSPLHF.

This sequence joins TRBV5-5 and TRBJ2-5, with 10 positions matching TRBD1. V dropped 1 base and J dropped 5; count of bases not matched to a gene: 8. Germline CDR1 SGHKS, CDR2 YYEKEE (reference sequence). The CDR3 contains 16 residues. The CDR3 reads CASSLHETGGGETQYF. The DNA for the CDR3 is TGTGCCAGCAGCTTGCACGAGACAGGGGGCGGGGAGACCCAGTACTTC.

This clone has more than one count but fewer than ten. This chain joins TRBV2 and TRBJ2-7, with D perhaps being TRBD1 or TRBD2 (5 bases each). Germline loops: CDR1 SNHLY, CDR2 FYNNEI. This CDR3 has 12 amino acids. Trimming cost V 8 bases and J 5 bases, with 13 bases left between them. The DNA for the CDR3 is TGTGCCAGCGGGACCCGGAGAGACGAGCAGTACGTC. Translated: CASGTRRDEQYV.

The J gene is TRBJ1-2, the V gene TRBV30; D uncertain. Germline CDR1 reads GTSNPN; CDR2 reads SVGIG (reference sequence). The CDR3 spans 11 residues. Trimming stripped 2 bases from V and 4 bases from J, with 5 bases between. CDR3 DNA: TGTGCCTGGAGTCGGGCCTATGGCTACACCTTC. Translation: CAWSRAYGYTF.

The chain links TRBV10-3 to TRBJ1-5; no definite D call. V was clipped by 6 bases and J by 4 bases, with 7 bases between them. Looked up from germline, CDR1 is ENHRY and CDR2 is SYGVKD. The CDR3 runs to 12 residues. The CDR3, as DNA: TGTGCCATCAGCACAATAAATCAGCCCCAGCATTTT. It codes for CAISTINQPQHF.

The rearrangement links TRBV24-1 to TRBJ2-1, with D possibly TRBD2 on 6 matching bases. The V end was cut by 1 base, the J end by 10 bases, with 13 bases between. The CDR3 is 14 residues long. CDR1 and CDR2 from the germline V gene are KGHDR and SFDVKD. The CDR3 loop is CATSDFRRRGEQFF. DNA for the CDR3: TGTGCCACCAGTGATTTTAGGAGGAGGGGCGAGCAGTTCTTC.

The chain employs TRBV6-2 or TRBV6-3 and TRBJ1-2, with 7 bases identical to TRBD1. Losses at the gene ends were 6 bases for V and 8 bases for J; bases not matched to a gene: 15. The germline V gene encodes CDR1 MNHEY and CDR2 SVGEGT. The CDR3 length is 15 residues. The CDR3 nucleotides read TGTGCCAGCAGCCAACCTGACAGAACAGGGGAGGGCTACACCTTC. Its protein is CASSQPDRTGEGYTF.

This clone was observed once. The chain is built from TRBV7-3 and TRBJ2-1; 14 bases align to TRBD2. From germline, CDR1 is SGHTA and CDR2 FQGTGA. The trim removed 5 bases at V and 9 bases at J, leaving 9 bases unmatched. CDR3 size: 16 residues. The CDR3 coding sequence is TGTGCCAGCAGCCGCCAGACTAGCGGGGGGGCTACTGAGCAGTTCTTC. It codes for CASSRQTSGGATEQFF.

The chain recombines TRBV3-1 (or the pseudogene TRBV3-2) with TRBJ2-7, with 8 bases identical to TRBD1. Germline V gives CDR1 LGHDT, CDR2 YNNKEL (reference sequence). The CDR3 loop spans 14 amino acids. Trimming took 2 bases from V and 4 from J; bases not matched to a gene: 4. The CDR3 here is CASSQRTGPYEQYV. CDR3 sequence (DNA): TGTGCCAGCAGCCAACGGACAGGGCCGTACGAGCAGTACGTC.

The chain joins TRBV6-6 to TRBJ1-3, with D perhaps matching TRBD1 (5 bases). The CDR3 loop spans 15 amino acids. Germline V gives CDR1 MNHNY, CDR2 SVGAGI (reference sequence). V lost 5 bases and J lost 4, with 15 bases in between. The DNA for the CDR3 is TGTGCCAGCAGTGACGGGGGGGGAAGGGGAAACACCATATATTTT. Protein product: CASSDGGGRGNTIYF.

The count of this clone is one. The chain combines TRBV4-3 with TRBJ1-5, with 9 bases matching TRBD1. V lost 1 base to trimming and J lost 1 base; unmatched junction nucleotides: 5. Germline assignment: CDR1 LGHNA and CDR2 YSLEER. The CDR3 is 17 residues long. CDR3 DNA: TGCGCCAGCAGCCAAGCGAGGACAGGGGAAAGCAATCAGCCCCAGCATTTT. Translated, it gives CASSQARTGESNQPQHF.

The V and J genes are TRBV6-5 and TRBJ1-2; D remains unclear. Germline V gene data show CDR1 as MNHEY and CDR2 as SVGAGI. CDR3 length: 12 amino acids. V lost 7 bases to trimming and J lost 7 bases, with 13 bases between them. CDR3 protein: CASTVREGGYTF. In nucleotides, the CDR3 is TGTGCCAGCACGGTCCGGGAGGGTGGCTACACCTTC.

The V gene is TRBV14, the J gene TRBJ1-1, with D uncertain. The CDR3 loop spans 13 amino acids. Trimming removed 6 bases from V and 0 bases from J, with 8 bases in between. Germline CDR1 is SGHDN and CDR2 is FVKESK. The CDR3 loop is CASSQTMNTEAFF. Written as DNA, the CDR3 is TGTGCCAGCAGTCAGACCATGAACACTGAAGCTTTCTTT.

The rearrangement uses TRBV6-1 and TRBJ1-6; D is uncertain. The V gene lost 9 bases and the J gene lost 7 bases, with 13 bases spanning the gap. Germline V gives CDR1 MNHNS, CDR2 SASEGT. This CDR3 spans 13 amino acids. CDR3 sequence: CASDDIPNSPLHF. The DNA for the CDR3 is TGTGCCAGTGATGACATTCCCAATTCACCCCTCCACTTT.

The V gene is TRBV20-1, the J gene TRBJ1-2; 7 bases fit TRBD1. This CDR3 is 16 amino acids long. Per the germline V gene, CDR1 is DFQATT and CDR2 is SNEGSKA (reference sequence). Trimming removed 3 bases from V and 7 bases from J; junction bases left unmatched: 17. CDR3 nucleotide sequence: TGCAGTGCTAGTAAAGAGGGGGGCCTAGACAGGGCTGGCTACACCTTC. Protein: CSASKEGGLDRAGYTF.

This clone was observed a few times. V is TRBV10-1 and J is TRBJ2-1; D uncertain. CDR3 length equals 12 residues. The V gene lost 4 bases and the J gene lost 5 bases, with 6 bases spanning the gap. Per germline, CDR1 WNHNN and CDR2 SYGVQD (reference sequence). CDR3 nucleotides: TGCGCCAGCAGTGGGGCAGACAATGAGCAGTTCTTC. Protein: CASSGADNEQFF.

The sample holds a few counts of this clone. The rearrangement uses TRBV18 and TRBJ1-5, with D possibly matching TRBD1 (5 bases). CDR3 length equals 14 residues. Germline V CDR1 and CDR2: KGHSH, LQKENI. V was pared by 5 bases and J by 5 bases, with 13 bases between. The CDR3 region has the DNA TGTGCCAGCTCAATAGACAGCGACGATCAGCCCCAGCATTTT. It encodes CASSIDSDDQPQHF.

J is TRBJ2-1 and V is TRBV14; tentatively, D is TRBD1 (7 bases). Germline assignment: CDR1 SGHDN and CDR2 FVKESK. The CDR3 has 14 amino acids. V gave up 7 bases and J gave up 4 bases, with 14 bases separating them. CDR3 region: CASNSQGGYNEQFF. The CDR3, as DNA: TGTGCCAGCAATAGCCAGGGGGGTTACAATGAGCAGTTCTTC.

This chain joins TRBV18 and TRBJ1-1; TRBD1 matches at 7 bases. This CDR3 contains 15 residues. Germline assignment: CDR1 KGHSH and CDR2 LQKENI. The V and J ends lost 3 bases and 1 base, in that order; junction bases with no gene match: 5. The CDR3 loop reads CASSPRQGSNTEAFF. Here the CDR3 DNA reads TGTGCCAGCTCACCCCGACAGGGCTCGAACACTGAAGCTTTCTTT.

The chain links TRBV5-1 to TRBJ2-2, with 7 nucleotides matching TRBD1. This CDR3 has 15 residues. Germline-derived CDR1 and CDR2 are SGHRS and YFSETQ. J was trimmed by 5 bases and V by 3 bases; bases with no gene match: 7. CDR3 region: CASSSLTGRTGELFF. Written as DNA, the CDR3 is TGCGCCAGCAGCTCGTTGACAGGGCGGACCGGGGAGCTGTTTTTT.

The chain employs TRBV6-1 and TRBJ1-5; no clear D gene. The CDR3 has 13 residues. Trimming left V 1 base short and J 3 bases short, with 4 bases between. Germline loops: CDR1 MNHNS, CDR2 SASEGT. The CDR3 nucleotides are TGTGCCAGCAGTGAAGGGAACAATCAGCCCCAGCATTTT. Its translation is CASSEGNNQPQHF.

This chain links TRBV6-5 with TRBJ1-6; D not certain. The V and J ends lost 6 bases and 2 bases respectively, with 8 bases between them. This CDR3 contains 14 residues. The germline gives CDR1 MNHEY, CDR2 SVGAGI. This CDR3 is CASSRPAYNSPLHF. The CDR3 DNA sequence: TGTGCCAGCAGCCGACCGGCCTATAATTCACCCCTCCACTTT.